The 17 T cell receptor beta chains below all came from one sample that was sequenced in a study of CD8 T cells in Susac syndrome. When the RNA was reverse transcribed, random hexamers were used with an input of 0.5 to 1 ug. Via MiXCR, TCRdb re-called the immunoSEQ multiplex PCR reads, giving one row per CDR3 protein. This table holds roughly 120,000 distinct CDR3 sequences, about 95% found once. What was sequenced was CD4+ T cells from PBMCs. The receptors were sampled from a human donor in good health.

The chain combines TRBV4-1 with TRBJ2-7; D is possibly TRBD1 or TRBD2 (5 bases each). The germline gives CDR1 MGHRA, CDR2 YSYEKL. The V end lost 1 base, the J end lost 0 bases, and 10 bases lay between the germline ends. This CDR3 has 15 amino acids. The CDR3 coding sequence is TGCGCCAGCAGCCAAGTGGGGACGGACTCCTACGAGCAGTACTTC. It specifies CASSQVGTDSYEQYF.

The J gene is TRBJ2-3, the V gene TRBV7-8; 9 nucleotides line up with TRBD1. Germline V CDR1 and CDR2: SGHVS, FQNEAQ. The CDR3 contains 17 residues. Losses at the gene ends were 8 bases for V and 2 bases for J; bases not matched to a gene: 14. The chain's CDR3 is CASRPFPGQGFTDTQYF. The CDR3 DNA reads TGTGCCAGCCGGCCCTTCCCGGGACAGGGTTTCACAGATACGCAGTATTTT.

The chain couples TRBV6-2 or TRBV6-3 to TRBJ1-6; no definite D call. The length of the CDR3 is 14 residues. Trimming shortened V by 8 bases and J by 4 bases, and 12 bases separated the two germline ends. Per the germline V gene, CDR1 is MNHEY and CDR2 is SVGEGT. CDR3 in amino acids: CASGSRDYNSPLHF. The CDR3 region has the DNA TGTGCCAGCGGCTCGAGGGATTATAATTCACCCCTCCACTTT.

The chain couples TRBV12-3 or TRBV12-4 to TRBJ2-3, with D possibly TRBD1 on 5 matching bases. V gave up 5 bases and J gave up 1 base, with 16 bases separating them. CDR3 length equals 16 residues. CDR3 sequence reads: CASSPYRQIRTDTQYF. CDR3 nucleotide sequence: TGTGCCAGCAGTCCCTATAGACAGATCCGCACAGATACGCAGTATTTT.

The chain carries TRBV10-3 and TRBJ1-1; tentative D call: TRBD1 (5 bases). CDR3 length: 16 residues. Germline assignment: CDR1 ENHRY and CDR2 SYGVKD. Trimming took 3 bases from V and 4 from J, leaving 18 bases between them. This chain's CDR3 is CAISDREQGKGTEAFF. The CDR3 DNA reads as TGTGCCATCAGTGATAGAGAGCAGGGAAAGGGCACTGAAGCTTTCTTT.

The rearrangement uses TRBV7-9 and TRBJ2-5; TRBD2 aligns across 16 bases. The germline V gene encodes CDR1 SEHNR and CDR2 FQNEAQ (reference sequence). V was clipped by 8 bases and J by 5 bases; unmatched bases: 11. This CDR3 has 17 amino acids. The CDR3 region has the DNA TGTGCCAGCGCTGAGGGGACTAGCGGGAGGGTGCTGGAGACCCAGTACTTC. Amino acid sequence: CASAEGTSGRVLETQYF.

In nucleotides, the CDR3 is TGTGCCAGCAGCTTCGACAGCGAAAGGGCTTTCTTT. It codes for CASSFDSERAFF. This chain joins TRBV11-1 and TRBJ1-1, with D tentatively TRBD1 (5 bases). Deletions cut 3 bases from V and 11 bases from J, with 13 bases between. Germline CDR1 SGHAT, CDR2 FQDESV (reference sequence). This CDR3 comprises 12 residues.

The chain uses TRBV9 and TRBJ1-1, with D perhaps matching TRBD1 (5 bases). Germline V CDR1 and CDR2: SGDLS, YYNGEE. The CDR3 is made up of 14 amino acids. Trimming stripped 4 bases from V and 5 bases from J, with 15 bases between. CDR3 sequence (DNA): TGTGCCAGCAGCAACACAGGAGGTGGGACTGAAGCTTTCTTT. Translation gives CASSNTGGGTEAFF.

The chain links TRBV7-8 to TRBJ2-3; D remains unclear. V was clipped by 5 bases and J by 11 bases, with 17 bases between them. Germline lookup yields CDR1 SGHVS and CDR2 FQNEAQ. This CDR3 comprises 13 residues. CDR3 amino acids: CASSPSHLSMQYF. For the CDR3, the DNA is TGTGCCAGCAGCCCCTCGCACCTTAGTATGCAGTATTTT.

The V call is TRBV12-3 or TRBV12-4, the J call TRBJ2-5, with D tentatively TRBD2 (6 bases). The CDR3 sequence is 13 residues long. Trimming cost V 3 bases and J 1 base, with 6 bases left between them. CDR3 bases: TGTGCCAGCAGTTTGGGGGGCCAAGAGACCCAGTACTTC. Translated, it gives CASSLGGQETQYF.

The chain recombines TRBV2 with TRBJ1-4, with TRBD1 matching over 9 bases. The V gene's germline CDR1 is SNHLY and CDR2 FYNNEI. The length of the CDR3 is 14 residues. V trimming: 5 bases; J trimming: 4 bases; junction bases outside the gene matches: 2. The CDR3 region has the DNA TGTGCCAGCAGTCCGGACAGGGGTAATGAAAAACTGTTTTTT. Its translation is CASSPDRGNEKLFF.

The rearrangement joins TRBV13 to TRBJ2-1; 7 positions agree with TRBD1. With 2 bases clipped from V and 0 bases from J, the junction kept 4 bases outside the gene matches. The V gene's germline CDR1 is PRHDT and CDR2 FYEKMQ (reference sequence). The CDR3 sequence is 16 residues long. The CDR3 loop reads CASSLRDSLSYNEQFF. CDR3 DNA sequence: TGTGCCAGCAGCTTACGGGACAGCCTCTCCTACAATGAGCAGTTCTTC.

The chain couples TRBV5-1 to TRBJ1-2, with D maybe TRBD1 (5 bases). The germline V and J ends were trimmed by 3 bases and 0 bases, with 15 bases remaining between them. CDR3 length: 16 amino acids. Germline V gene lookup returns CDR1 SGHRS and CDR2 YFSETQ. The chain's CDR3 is CASSSGDGNANYGYTF. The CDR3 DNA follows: TGCGCCAGCAGCTCGGGGGACGGGAATGCTAACTATGGCTACACCTTC.

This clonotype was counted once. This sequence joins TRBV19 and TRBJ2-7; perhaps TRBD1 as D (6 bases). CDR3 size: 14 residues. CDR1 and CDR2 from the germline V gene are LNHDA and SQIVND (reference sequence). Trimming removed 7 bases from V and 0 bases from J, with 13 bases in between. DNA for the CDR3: TGTGCCAGTAAGGAGGACAGAGACTCCTACGAGCAGTACTTC. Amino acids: CASKEDRDSYEQYF.

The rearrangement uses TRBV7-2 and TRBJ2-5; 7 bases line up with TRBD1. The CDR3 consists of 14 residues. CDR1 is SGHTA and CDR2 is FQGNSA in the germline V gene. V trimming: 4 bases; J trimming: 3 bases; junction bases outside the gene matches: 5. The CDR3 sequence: CASSYQQGKETQYF. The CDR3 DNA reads TGTGCCAGCAGCTACCAACAGGGGAAAGAGACCCAGTACTTC.

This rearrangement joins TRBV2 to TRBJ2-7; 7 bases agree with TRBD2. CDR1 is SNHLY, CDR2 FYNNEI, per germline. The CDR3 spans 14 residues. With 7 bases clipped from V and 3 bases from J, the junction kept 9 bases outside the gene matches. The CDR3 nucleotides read TGTGCCAGCATCGTGGCGGGAGAAGGCTACGAGCAGTACTTC. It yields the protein CASIVAGEGYEQYF.

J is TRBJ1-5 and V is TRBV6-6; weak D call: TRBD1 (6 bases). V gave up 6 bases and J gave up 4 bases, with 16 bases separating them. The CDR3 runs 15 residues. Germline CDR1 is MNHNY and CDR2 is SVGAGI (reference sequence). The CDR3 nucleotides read TGTGCCAGCAGCCCCCCGGGGGCTGCTAATCAGCCCCAGCATTTT. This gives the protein CASSPPGAANQPQHF.